Following are 27 T cell receptor beta chains from one sample sequenced in a study of T-cell reconstitution after alpha-beta-depleted transplantation in children. Overall study results and limits: By one year post-transplant, T-cell counts and diversity largely arose from T cells that were newly produced.

Antigens for these TCRs are unknown. Molecular barcoding with unique molecular identifiers was used for the TCRbeta library. TCRdb processed the PCR reads anew with MiXCR; each CDR3 protein has one entry. Of around 300,000 distinct CDR3 sequences listed, just over 7.5% were seen once; the top ten hold 9.1%. The source was peripheral blood, collected 360 days after TCRalphabeta/CD19-depleted stem cell transplant. The receptors were sampled from a female patient between 2 and 15 years old who had a stem cell transplant for Fanconi anemia, so the T cells may come from the graft donor.

Regarding this clonotype: A read error may explain this, as a much larger clone is one base away. The CDR3 region has the DNA TGTGCCAGCAGTTACGTTCAGAGGACAGATACGCAGTTTTTT. Translation gives CASSYVQRTDTQFF. The chain links TRBV6-5 to TRBJ2-3; weak D call: TRBD1 (6 bases). Germline-derived CDR1 and CDR2 are MNHEY and SVGAGI. The CDR3 sequence is 14 residues long.

The rearrangement links TRBV9 to TRBJ2-7; D uncertain. This CDR3 is 14 amino acids long. Germline V lookup: CDR1 SGDLS, CDR2 YYNGEE. Trimming removed 0 bases at V and 0 bases at J, with 7 bases between. The DNA for the CDR3 is TGTGCCAGCAGCGTAGCTCACGTCTCCTACGAGCAGTACTTC. It is translated as CASSVAHVSYEQYF.

The chain is built from TRBV20-1 and TRBJ1-1; TRBD1 matches 8 bases. The germline gives CDR1 DFQATT, CDR2 SNEGSKA (reference sequence). There are 15 residues in the CDR3. V gave up 6 bases and J gave up 4 bases; unmatched junction bases: 13. Here the CDR3 reads CSAAAGTGSVTEAFF. CDR3 in DNA: TGCAGTGCAGCCGCCGGGACAGGAAGTGTCACTGAAGCTTTCTTT.

This clonotype appeared many times. The V call is TRBV18, the J call TRBJ2-7; D unclear. CDR1 and CDR2 (germline): KGHSH, LQKENI. V dropped 3 bases and J dropped 3 bases, with 15 bases sitting between them. CDR3 length: 15 amino acids. CDR3 region: CASSPRSGRIYEQYF. CDR3 sequence (DNA): TGTGCCAGCTCACCGCGTTCGGGTAGAATCTACGAGCAGTACTTC.

This chain joins TRBV20-1 and TRBJ2-5; D is ambiguous. CDR3 length equals 12 residues. The germline V and J ends were trimmed by 3 bases and 5 bases, with 10 bases remaining between them. CDR1 DFQATT and CDR2 SNEGSKA come from the germline V gene (reference sequence). CDR3 amino acids: CSASGSRETQYF. CDR3 bases: TGCAGTGCTAGCGGTAGTCGGGAGACCCAGTACTTC.

This clonotype was recorded a few times. The gene calls are TRBV7-9 and TRBJ2-1; 8 bases align to TRBD2. The J segment lost 4 bases and the V segment lost 5 bases, leaving 10 bases of the junction unmatched. The germline CDR1 and CDR2 sequences are SEHNR and FQNEAQ (reference sequence). The CDR3 runs 16 residues. The CDR3 region has the DNA TGTGCCAGCAGCCCCCGAAGCGGGGGATTGTACAATGAGCAGTTCTTC. Protein: CASSPRSGGLYNEQFF. The full variable domain, its missing parts supplied by reference TRBV7-9 and TRBJ2-1, is DTGVSQNPRHKITKRGQNVTFRCDPISEHNRLYWYRQTLGQGPEFLTYFQNEAQLEKSRLLSDRFSAERPKGSFSTLEIQRTEQGDSAMYLCASSPRSGGLYNEQFFGPGTRLTVL.

This clonotype showed up many times. V usage is TRBV12-3 or TRBV12-4 and J usage is TRBJ2-1; D is perhaps TRBD2 (5 bases). V lost 3 bases and J lost 0, with 15 bases in between. This CDR3 is built from 17 residues. Here the CDR3 reads CASSFYPSRDSYNEQFF. DNA for the CDR3: TGTGCCAGCAGTTTCTACCCCTCCCGGGACTCCTACAATGAGCAGTTCTTC.

This clonotype was seen only a few times. In DNA, the CDR3 is TGTGCCAGCAGTGAAGTCCTAGGGACCGGGGAGCTGTTTTTT. It is translated as CASSEVLGTGELFF. This chain connects TRBV2 to TRBJ2-2; unclear D gene. Germline V gene lookup returns CDR1 SNHLY and CDR2 FYNNEI. Trimming removed 1 base from V and 5 bases from J, with 8 bases in between. This CDR3 is 14 amino acids long.

The V gene is TRBV4-1, the J gene TRBJ2-2; D uncertain. CDR1 and CDR2 from the germline V gene are MGHRA and YSYEKL. The CDR3 spans 14 residues. V lost 3 bases to trimming and J lost 1 base, with 6 bases between them. CDR3 region: CASSHWENTGELFF. The CDR3 DNA reads as TGCGCCAGCAGCCATTGGGAGAACACCGGGGAGCTGTTTTTT.

This clonotype was recorded at least ten times. The chain couples TRBV7-2 to TRBJ2-1; perhaps TRBD1 as D (6 bases). This CDR3 is built from 16 residues. Per germline, CDR1 SGHTA and CDR2 FQGNSA. Trimming removed 5 bases from V and 5 bases from J, with 19 bases in between. The CDR3 region has the DNA TGTGCCAGCAGCGACCCTAACAGGGCCTATAACAATGAGCAGTTCTTC. As protein: CASSDPNRAYNNEQFF.

CDR3: CSATGTSGGAIDTQYF. The CDR3 coding sequence is TGCAGTGCTACCGGGACTAGCGGGGGGGCCATAGATACGCAGTATTTT. The V call is TRBV20-1, the J call TRBJ2-3; 16 bases are shared with TRBD2. V trimming: 4 bases; J trimming: 5 bases; junction bases outside the gene matches: 6. Germline-derived CDR1 and CDR2 are DFQATT and SNEGSKA (reference sequence). This CDR3 has 16 residues.

Ten or more counts support this clonotype. At one end the junction does not follow the germline gene, possibly because of a read error. The V gene is TRBV7-8, the J gene TRBJ2-5; D gene ambiguous. Germline CDR1 is SGHVS and CDR2 is FQNEAQ. This CDR3 is built from 15 residues. Here the CDR3 DNA reads TGTGCCAGCGGCTTAGTCTTCGTCGGTGAAGAGACCCAGTACTTC. Protein: CASGLVFVGEETQYF.

This clonotype showed up many times. This CDR3 is CATRTSGTSDYNEQFF. CDR3 bases: TGTGCCACCAGGACTAGCGGGACTTCGGACTACAATGAGCAGTTCTTC. The chain combines TRBV15 with TRBJ2-1; 11 bases agree with TRBD2. CDR3 length: 16 amino acids. The V segment lost 6 bases and the J segment 3 bases; nucleotides outside the gene matches: 7. CDR1 and CDR2 from the germline V gene are LNHNV and YYDKDF (reference sequence).

This chain links TRBV2 with TRBJ1-4; D gene uncertain. Germline V gene lookup returns CDR1 SNHLY and CDR2 FYNNEI. With 9 bases removed from V and 6 bases from J, the gap between germline ends came to 11 bases. This CDR3 has 12 residues. The CDR3 coding sequence is TGTGCCAGTACCCGGCCTGATGAAAAACTGTTTTTT. This encodes CASTRPDEKLFF.

In this sample, this clonotype turned up many times. The rearrangement joins TRBV5-1 to TRBJ2-7; D is unresolved. Between the trimmed V and J ends, which lost 4 bases and 1 base, there was a span of 15 bases. This CDR3 contains 15 residues. Germline V lookup: CDR1 SGHRS, CDR2 YFSETQ. CDR3 sequence (DNA): TGCGCCAGCAGCGTGGACGGGTCCCGTTCCTACGAGCAGTACTTC. Protein: CASSVDGSRSYEQYF.

This clonotype showed up just a few times. The CDR3 loop reads CASSLFVSSQETQYF. In nucleotides, the CDR3 is TGTGCCAGCAGCTTATTCGTCTCTTCGCAAGAGACCCAGTACTTC. The chain combines TRBV11-2 with TRBJ2-5; no reliable D call. Trimming removed 2 bases at V and 2 bases at J, with 12 bases between. The CDR3 loop spans 15 amino acids. Germline V gene lookup returns CDR1 SGHAT and CDR2 FQNNGV.

This clonotype was counted many times. The genes are TRBV6-5 and TRBJ2-7; 8 bases line up with TRBD1. V trimming: 0 bases; J trimming: 9 bases; junction bases outside the gene matches: 10. This CDR3 has 15 amino acids. Germline V gene sequence: CDR1 MNHEY, CDR2 SVGAGI. CDR3 coding DNA: TGTGCCAGCAGTTACTCCCAGGACAGGGCTTTCCCGCAGTACTTC. Protein product: CASSYSQDRAFPQYF.

In its sample, this clonotype was seen many times. The V call is TRBV25-1, the J call TRBJ1-1; 7 bases agree with TRBD1. This CDR3 spans 14 amino acids. The V and J ends lost 7 bases and 5 bases, in that order; junction bases with no gene match: 10. The germline V gene has CDR1 MGHDK and CDR2 SYGVNS. CDR3 coding DNA: TGTGCCAGCACCCGGAGAAGGGGGCGGACTGAAGCTTTCTTT. It specifies CASTRRRGRTEAFF.

This clonotype was recorded many times. The rearrangement uses TRBV2 and TRBJ1-5; D is unclear. CDR1 is SNHLY, CDR2 FYNNEI, per germline. V was trimmed by 3 bases and J by 1 base, leaving 4 bases between them. This CDR3 is built from 13 residues. CDR3: CASSEESNQPQHF. CDR3 bases: TGTGCCAGCAGTGAGGAGAGCAATCAGCCCCAGCATTTT.

This clonotype has ten or more counts. This chain uses TRBV20-1 with TRBJ2-3; D gene unclear. CDR3 size: 11 residues. The V end lost 3 bases, the J end lost 5 bases, and 6 bases lay between the germline ends. CDR1 and CDR2 from the germline V gene are DFQATT and SNEGSKA (reference sequence). The CDR3: CSASPEDTQYF. The CDR3 coding sequence is TGCAGTGCTAGCCCTGAAGATACGCAGTATTTT.

This clonotype occurred a few times. The rearrangement joins TRBV11-2 to TRBJ1-1; D unresolved. The germline gives CDR1 SGHAT, CDR2 FQNNGV. This CDR3 is 13 amino acids long. V shed 0 bases and J shed 3 bases, with 5 bases lying between them. CDR3 bases: TGTGCCAGCAGCTTAGAGCGATACACTGAAGCTTTCTTT. This encodes CASSLERYTEAFF.

This clonotype was seen ten or more times. The chain couples TRBV3-1 to TRBJ2-3, with 16 bases that match TRBD2. The junction had 3 bases not matched to a gene; V was cut back by 3 bases and J by 6 bases. CDR1 and CDR2 (germline): LGHDT, YNNKEL (reference sequence). The CDR3 spans 16 residues. In nucleotides, the CDR3 is TGTGCCAGCAGCCAGGGACTAGCGGGGGGGGTTGATACGCAGTATTTT. The encoded protein is CASSQGLAGGVDTQYF.

This clonotype was seen many times. The rearrangement joins TRBV3-1 to TRBJ2-7; unclear D gene. Per germline, CDR1 LGHDT and CDR2 YNNKEL (reference sequence). This CDR3 is 14 amino acids long. V shed 4 bases and J shed 0 bases, with 10 bases lying between them. CDR3 sequence: CASSLQALSYEQYF. Here the CDR3 DNA reads TGTGCCAGCAGCCTCCAGGCCCTCTCCTACGAGCAGTACTTC.

In its sample, this clonotype was seen many times. CDR3 region: CASSKEGKTASNTGELFF. Written as DNA, the CDR3 is TGTGCCAGCAGCAAAGAGGGGAAGACCGCCTCGAACACCGGGGAGCTGTTTTTT. The V and J genes are TRBV21-1 and TRBJ2-2; TRBD1 was called by the table and not checked on the DNA. TRBV21-1 is reported as a pseudogene. The CDR3 sequence is 18 residues long.

This clonotype was counted between two and nine times. This chain joins TRBV6-2 or TRBV6-3 and TRBJ2-1, with 7 bases aligning to TRBD1. Germline V gene lookup returns CDR1 MNHEY and CDR2 SVGEGT. V shed 7 bases and J 8 bases; nucleotides not matched to a gene: 2. The CDR3 runs 11 residues. The CDR3 DNA sequence: TGTGCCAGCACTCAGGGGGATGAGCAGTTCTTC. This gives the protein CASTQGDEQFF.

V is TRBV5-1 and J is TRBJ2-1; D gene ambiguous. The CDR3 runs 14 residues. The ends were cut back, 0 bases at V and 6 bases at J, with 10 bases in the middle. The germline CDR1 and CDR2 sequences are SGHRS and YFSETQ. The CDR3, as DNA: TGCGCCAGCAGCTTGGCCTTACCTCCCAATGAGCAGTTCTTC. Translated: CASSLALPPNEQFF.

This clonotype has at least ten counts. V is TRBV12-3 or TRBV12-4 and J is TRBJ1-3; D not certain. This CDR3 has 14 residues. Trimming cost V 0 bases and J 2 bases, with 5 bases left between them. The CDR3 spells CASSLASPGNTIYF. CDR3 nucleotides: TGTGCCAGCAGTTTAGCGTCCCCTGGAAACACCATATATTTT.